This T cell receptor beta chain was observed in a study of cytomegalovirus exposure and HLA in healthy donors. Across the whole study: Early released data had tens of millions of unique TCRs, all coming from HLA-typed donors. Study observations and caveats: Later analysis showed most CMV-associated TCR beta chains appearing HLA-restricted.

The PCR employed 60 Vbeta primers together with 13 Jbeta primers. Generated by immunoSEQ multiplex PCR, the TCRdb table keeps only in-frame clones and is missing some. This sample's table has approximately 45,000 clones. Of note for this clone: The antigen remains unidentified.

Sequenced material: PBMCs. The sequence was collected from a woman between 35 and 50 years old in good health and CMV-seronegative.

CDR3 region: CASSKAFSGTGVEKLFF. The CDR3 region has the DNA TGTGCCAGCAGTAAGGCATTCTCCGGGACAGGTGTCGAAAAACTGTTTTTT. This chain joins TRBV6-4 and TRBJ1-4; 8 bases are a match to TRBD1. J was trimmed by 8 bases and V by 5 bases; bases with no gene match: 16. CDR1 is MRHNA and CDR2 is SNTAGT in the germline V gene. The CDR3 has 17 residues.